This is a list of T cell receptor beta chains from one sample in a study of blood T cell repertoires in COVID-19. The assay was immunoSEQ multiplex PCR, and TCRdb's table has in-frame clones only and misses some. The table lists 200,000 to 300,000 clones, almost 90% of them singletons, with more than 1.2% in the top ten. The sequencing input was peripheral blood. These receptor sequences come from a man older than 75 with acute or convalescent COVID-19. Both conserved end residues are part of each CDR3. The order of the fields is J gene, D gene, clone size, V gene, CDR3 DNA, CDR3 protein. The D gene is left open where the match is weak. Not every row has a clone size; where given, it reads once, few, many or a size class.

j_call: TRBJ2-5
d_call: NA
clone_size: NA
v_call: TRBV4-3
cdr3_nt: TGCGCCAGCAGCCAATCCATCGGGGGTAAGAAAGAGACCCAGTACTTC
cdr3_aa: CASSQSIGGKKETQYF

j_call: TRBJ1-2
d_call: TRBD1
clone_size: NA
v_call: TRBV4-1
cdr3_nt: TGCGCCAGCAGCAGCGACAGGGGGCCTAACTATGGCTACACCTTC
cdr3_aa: CASSSDRGPNYGYTF

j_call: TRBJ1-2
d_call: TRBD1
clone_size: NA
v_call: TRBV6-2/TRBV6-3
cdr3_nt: TGTGCCAGCAGCCGACAGGGCCCTAACTATGGCTACACCTTC
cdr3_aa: CASSRQGPNYGYTF

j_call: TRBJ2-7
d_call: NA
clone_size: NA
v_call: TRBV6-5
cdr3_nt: TGTGCCAGCAGTCTAACCCCCCTGAGCTCCTACGAGCAGTACTTC
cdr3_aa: CASSLTPLSSYEQYF

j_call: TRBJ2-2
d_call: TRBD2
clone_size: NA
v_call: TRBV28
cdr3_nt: TGTGCCTCTACTAGCGGGGGCCGTAACACCGGGGAGCTGTTTTTT
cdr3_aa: CASTSGGRNTGELFF

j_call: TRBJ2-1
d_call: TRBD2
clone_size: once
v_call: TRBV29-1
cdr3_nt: TGCAGCGGTAGCGGGGCCTACTACAATGAGCAGTTCTTC
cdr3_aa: CSGSGAYYNEQFF

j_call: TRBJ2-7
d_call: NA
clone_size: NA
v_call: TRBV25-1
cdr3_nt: TGTGCCAGCCGCCCCACCGGGACACCCCGGCAGTACTTC
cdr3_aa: CASRPTGTPRQYF

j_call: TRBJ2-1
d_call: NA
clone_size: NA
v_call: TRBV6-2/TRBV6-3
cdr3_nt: TGTGCCAGCAGTTACCAACAGGGCTCCTACAATGAGCAGTTCTTC
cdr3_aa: CASSYQQGSYNEQFF

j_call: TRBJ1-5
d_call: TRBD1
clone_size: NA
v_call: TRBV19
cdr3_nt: TGTGCCAGTACCCCGGACAGGGGGAATCAGCCCCAGCATTTT
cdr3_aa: CASTPDRGNQPQHF

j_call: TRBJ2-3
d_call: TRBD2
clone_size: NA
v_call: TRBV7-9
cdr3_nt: TGTGCCAGCAGCCCTTCCTCTAGCGGAAGTAGCACAGATACGCAGTATTTT
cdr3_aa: CASSPSSSGSSTDTQYF

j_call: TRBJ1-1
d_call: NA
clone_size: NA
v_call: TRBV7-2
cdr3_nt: TGTGCCAGCAGCCGACAGACTCTAGAAGCTTTCTTT
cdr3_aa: CASSRQTLEAFF

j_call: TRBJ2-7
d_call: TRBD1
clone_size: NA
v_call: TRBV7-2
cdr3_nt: TGTGCCAGCAGCTTAGGGGGACAGAGCTCCTACGAGCAGTACTTC
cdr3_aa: CASSLGGQSSYEQYF

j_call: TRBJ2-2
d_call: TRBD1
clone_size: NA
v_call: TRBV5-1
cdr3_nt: TGCGCCAGCAGCCGGACAGGGGGTGACGGGGAGCTGTTTTTT
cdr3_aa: CASSRTGGDGELFF

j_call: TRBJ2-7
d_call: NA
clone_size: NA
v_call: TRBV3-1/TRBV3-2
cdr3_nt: TGTGCCAGCAGCCAAGGGAGGGAAGCCTACGAGCAGTACTTC
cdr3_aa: CASSQGREAYEQYF

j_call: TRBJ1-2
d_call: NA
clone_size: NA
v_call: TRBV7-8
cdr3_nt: TGTGCCAGCAGCTTCTTAGACGGAGGCTATGGCTACACCTTC
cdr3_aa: CASSFLDGGYGYTF

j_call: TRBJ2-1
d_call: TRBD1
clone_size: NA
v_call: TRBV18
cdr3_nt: TGTGCCAGCTCACCAGAGGGACAGGTTGGAAATGAGCAGTTCTTC
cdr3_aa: CASSPEGQVGNEQFF

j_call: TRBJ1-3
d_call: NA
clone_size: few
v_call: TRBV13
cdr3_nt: TGTGCCAGCAGCTCCGGGACTCTCTCTGGAAACACCATATATTTT
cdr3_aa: CASSSGTLSGNTIYF